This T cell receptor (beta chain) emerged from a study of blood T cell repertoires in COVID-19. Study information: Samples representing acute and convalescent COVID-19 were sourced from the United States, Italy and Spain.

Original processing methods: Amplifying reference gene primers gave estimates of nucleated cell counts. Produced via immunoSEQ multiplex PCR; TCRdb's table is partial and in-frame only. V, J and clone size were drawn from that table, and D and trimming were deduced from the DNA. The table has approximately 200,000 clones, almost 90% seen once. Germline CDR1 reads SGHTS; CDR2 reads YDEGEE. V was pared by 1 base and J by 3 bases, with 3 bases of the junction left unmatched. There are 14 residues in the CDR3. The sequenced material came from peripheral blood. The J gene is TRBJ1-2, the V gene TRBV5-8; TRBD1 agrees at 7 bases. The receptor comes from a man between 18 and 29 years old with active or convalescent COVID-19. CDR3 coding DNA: TGTGCCAGCAGCTTGATAGGGACAGACTATGGCTACACCTTC. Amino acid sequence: CASSLIGTDYGYTF. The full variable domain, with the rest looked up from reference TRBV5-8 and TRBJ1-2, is EAGVTQSPTHLIKTRGQQATLRCSPISGHTSVYWYQQALGLGLQFLLWYDEGEERNRGNFPPRFSGRQFPNYSSELNVNALELEDSALYLCASSLIGTDYGYTFGSGTRLTVV.